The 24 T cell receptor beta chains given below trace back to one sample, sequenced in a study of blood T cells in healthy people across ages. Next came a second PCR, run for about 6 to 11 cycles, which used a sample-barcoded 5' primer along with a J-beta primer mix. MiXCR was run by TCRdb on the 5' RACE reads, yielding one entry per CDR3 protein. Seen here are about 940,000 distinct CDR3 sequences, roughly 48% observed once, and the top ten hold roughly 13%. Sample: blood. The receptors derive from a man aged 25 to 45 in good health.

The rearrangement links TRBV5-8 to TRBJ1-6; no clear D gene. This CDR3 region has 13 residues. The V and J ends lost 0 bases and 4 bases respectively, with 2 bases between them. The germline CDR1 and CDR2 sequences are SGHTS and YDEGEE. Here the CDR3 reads CASSLVYNSPLHF. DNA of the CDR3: TGTGCCAGCAGCTTGGTGTATAATTCACCCCTCCACTTT. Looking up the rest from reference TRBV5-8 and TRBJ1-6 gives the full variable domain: EAGVTQSPTHLIKTRGQQATLRCSPISGHTSVYWYQQALGLGLQFLLWYDEGEERNRGNFPPRFSGRQFPNYSSELNVNALELEDSALYLCASSLVYNSPLHFGNGTRLTVT.

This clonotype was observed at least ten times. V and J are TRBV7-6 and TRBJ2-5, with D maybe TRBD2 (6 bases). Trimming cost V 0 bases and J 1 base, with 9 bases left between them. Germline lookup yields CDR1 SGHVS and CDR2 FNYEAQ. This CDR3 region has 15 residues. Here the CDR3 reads CASSLAAGIQETQYF. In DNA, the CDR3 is TGTGCCAGCAGCTTAGCCGCGGGGATCCAAGAGACCCAGTACTTC.

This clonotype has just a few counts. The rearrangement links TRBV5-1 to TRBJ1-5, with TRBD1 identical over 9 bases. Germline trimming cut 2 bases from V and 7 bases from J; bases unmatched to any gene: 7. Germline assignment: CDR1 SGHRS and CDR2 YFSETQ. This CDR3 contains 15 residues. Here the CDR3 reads CASSFNPGQGQPQHF. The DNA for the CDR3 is TGCGCCAGCAGCTTTAACCCGGGACAGGGCCAGCCCCAGCATTTT.

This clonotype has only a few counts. In DNA form, the CDR3 reads TGCGCCAGCAGCTTGGCGCGACTTGAGAACACTGAAGCTTTCTTT. This gives the protein CASSLARLENTEAFF. This chain links TRBV5-1 with TRBJ1-1, with D hard to call. The V gene lost 0 bases and the J gene lost 1 base, with 10 bases spanning the gap. Germline-derived CDR1 and CDR2 are SGHRS and YFSETQ. The CDR3 runs 15 residues.

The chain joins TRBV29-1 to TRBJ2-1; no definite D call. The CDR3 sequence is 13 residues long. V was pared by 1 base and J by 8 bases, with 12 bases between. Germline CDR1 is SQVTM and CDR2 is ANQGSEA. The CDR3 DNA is TGCAGCGTTGAAGGGTCTCCGCTCTATGAGCAGTTCTTC. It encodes CSVEGSPLYEQFF.

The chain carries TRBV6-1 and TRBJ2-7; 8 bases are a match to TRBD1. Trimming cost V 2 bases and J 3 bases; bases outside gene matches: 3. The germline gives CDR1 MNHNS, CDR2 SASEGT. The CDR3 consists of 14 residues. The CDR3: CASSEQTGVYEQYF. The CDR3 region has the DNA TGTGCCAGCAGTGAACAGACAGGGGTCTACGAGCAGTACTTC.

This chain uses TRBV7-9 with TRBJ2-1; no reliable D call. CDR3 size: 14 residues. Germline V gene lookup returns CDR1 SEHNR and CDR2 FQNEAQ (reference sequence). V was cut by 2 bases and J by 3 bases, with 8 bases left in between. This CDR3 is CASSLLPDYNEQFF. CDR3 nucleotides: TGTGCCAGCAGCTTACTTCCGGACTACAATGAGCAGTTCTTC.

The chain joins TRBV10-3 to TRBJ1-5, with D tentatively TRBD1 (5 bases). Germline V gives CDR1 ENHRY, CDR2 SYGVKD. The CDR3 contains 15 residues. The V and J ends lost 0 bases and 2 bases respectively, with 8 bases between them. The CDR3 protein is CAISESDTGNQPQHF. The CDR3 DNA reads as TGTGCCATCAGTGAGTCGGACACGGGCAATCAGCCCCAGCATTTT.

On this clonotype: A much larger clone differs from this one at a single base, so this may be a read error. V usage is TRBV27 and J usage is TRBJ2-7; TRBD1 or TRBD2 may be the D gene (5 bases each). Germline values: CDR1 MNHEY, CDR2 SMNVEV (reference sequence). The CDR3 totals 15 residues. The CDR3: CAGSFRETAAYEQYF. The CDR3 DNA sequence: TGTGCCGGCAGTTTCCGCGAGACAGCGGCCTACGAGCAGTACTTC.

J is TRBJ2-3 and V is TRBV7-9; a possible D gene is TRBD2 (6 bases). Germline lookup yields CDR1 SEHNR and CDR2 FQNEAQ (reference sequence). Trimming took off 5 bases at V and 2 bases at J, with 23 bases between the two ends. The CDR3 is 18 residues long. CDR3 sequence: CASSPRDGAPSSTDTQYF. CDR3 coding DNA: TGTGCCAGCAGCCCGCGGGACGGAGCTCCCTCTTCCACAGATACGCAGTATTTT.

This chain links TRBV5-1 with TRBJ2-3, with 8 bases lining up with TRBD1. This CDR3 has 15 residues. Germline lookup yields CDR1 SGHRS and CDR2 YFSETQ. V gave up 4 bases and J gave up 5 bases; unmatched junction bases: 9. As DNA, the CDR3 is TGCGCCAGCAGCCCCGGACAGGGCCATAGAGATACGCAGTATTTT. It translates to CASSPGQGHRDTQYF.

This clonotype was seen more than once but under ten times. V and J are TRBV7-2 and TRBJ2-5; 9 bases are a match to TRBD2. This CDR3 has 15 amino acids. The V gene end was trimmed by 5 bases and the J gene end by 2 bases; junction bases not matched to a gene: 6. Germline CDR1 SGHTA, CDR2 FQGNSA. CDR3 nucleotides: TGTGCCAGCAGCCCTCGACTAGCGGAACAAGAGACCCAGTACTTC. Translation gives CASSPRLAEQETQYF.

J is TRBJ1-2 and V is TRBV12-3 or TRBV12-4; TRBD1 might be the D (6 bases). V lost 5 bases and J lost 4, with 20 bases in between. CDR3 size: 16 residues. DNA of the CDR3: TGTGCCAGCAGTCTCTCTTCGCAGGGGCGACTCTATGGCTACACCTTC. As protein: CASSLSSQGRLYGYTF.

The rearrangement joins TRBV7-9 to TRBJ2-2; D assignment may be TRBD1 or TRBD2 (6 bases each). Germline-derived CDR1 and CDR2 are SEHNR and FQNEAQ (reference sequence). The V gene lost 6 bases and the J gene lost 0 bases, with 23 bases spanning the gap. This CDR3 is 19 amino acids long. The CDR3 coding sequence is TGTGCCAGCAGTTCCGGAGGGACATCGAAACCACCGAACACCGGGGAGCTGTTTTTT. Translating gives CASSSGGTSKPPNTGELFF.

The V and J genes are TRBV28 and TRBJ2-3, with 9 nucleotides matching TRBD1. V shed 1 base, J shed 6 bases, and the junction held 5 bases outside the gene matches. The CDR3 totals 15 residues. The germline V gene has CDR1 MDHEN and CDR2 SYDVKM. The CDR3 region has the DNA TGTGCCAGCAGTTTATACGGGACAGGGTCCGATACGCAGTATTTT. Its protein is CASSLYGTGSDTQYF.

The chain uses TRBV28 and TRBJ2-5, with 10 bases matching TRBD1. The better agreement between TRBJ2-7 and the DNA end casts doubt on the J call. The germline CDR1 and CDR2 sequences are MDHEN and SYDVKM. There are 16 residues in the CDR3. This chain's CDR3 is CASSPGDRGMTYEQYF. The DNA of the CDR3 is TGTGCCAGCAGCCCCGGGGACAGGGGTATGACCTACGAGCAGTACTTC.

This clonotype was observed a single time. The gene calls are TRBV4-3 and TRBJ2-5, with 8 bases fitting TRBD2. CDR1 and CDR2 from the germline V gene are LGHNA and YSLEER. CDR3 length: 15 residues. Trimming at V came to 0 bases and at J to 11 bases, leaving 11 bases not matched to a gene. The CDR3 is CASSQEVGLVLEQYF. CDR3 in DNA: TGCGCCAGCAGCCAAGAAGTGGGACTAGTCTTGGAGCAGTACTTC.

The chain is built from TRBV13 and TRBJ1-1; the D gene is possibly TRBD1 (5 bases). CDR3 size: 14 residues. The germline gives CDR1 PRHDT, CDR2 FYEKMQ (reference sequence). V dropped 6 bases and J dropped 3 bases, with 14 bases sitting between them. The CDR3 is CASSFREEDTEAFF. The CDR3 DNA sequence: TGTGCCAGCAGTTTCAGGGAGGAGGACACTGAAGCTTTCTTT.

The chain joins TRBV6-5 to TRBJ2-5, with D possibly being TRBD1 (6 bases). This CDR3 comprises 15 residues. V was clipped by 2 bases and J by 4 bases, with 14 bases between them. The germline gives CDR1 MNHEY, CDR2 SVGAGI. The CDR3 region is CASSYGTGLAETQYF. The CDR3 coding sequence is TGTGCCAGCAGTTACGGTACAGGGCTTGCAGAGACCCAGTACTTC.

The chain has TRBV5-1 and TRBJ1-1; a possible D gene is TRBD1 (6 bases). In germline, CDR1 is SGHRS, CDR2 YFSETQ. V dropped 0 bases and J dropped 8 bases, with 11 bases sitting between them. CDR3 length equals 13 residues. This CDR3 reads CASSLARGPEAFF. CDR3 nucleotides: TGCGCCAGCAGCTTGGCACGGGGGCCGGAAGCTTTCTTT.

The CDR3 here is CASSQVGPLLNSPLHF. CDR3 DNA sequence: TGTGCCAGCAGCCAAGTTGGCCCCTTACTTAATTCACCCCTCCACTTT. The chain joins TRBV3-1 to TRBJ1-6; D uncertain. Germline V CDR1 and CDR2: LGHDT, YNNKEL (reference sequence). The CDR3 consists of 16 residues. Deletions cut 1 base from V and 6 bases from J, with 13 bases between.

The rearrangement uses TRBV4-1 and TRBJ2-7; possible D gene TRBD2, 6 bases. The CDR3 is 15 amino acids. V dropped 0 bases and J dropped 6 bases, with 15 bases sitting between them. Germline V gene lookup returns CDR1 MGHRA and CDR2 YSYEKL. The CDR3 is CASSQDQRGLLEQYF. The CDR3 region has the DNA TGCGCCAGCAGCCAAGATCAAAGGGGACTTCTCGAGCAGTACTTC.

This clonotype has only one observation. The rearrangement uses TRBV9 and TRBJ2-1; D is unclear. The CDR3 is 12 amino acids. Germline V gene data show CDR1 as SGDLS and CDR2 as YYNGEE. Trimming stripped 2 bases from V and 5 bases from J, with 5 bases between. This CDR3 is CASSVPNNEQFF. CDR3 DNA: TGTGCCAGCAGCGTTCCCAACAATGAGCAGTTCTTC. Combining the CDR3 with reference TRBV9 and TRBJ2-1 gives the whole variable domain DSGVTQTPKHLITATGQRVTLRCSPRSGDLSVYWYQQSLDQGLQFLIQYYNGEERAKGNILERFSAQQFPDLHSELNLSSLELGDSALYFCASSVPNNEQFFGPGTRLTVL.

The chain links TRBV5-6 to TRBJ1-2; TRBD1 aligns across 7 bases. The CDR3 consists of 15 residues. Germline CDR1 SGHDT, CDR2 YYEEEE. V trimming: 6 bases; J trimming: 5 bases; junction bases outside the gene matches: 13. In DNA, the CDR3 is TGTGCCAGCAACTTCATAGACAGGGATGATTATGGCTACACCTTC. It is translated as CASNFIDRDDYGYTF.